The 20 T cell receptor beta chains in this list originate from one sample, sequenced in a study of cytomegalovirus exposure and HLA in healthy donors (dated by TCRdb to the late 2010s). Library construction relied on the immunoSEQ multiplex PCR assay. For the multiplex PCR, a mixture combining 60 forward primers for TCR Vbeta segments and 13 reverse primers for TCR Jbeta segments was used. Imported from immuneACCESS, the table was reduced by TCRdb to in-frame sequences with V and J called. These copies leave out some clones; in studies compared against another copy, an unresolved V gene accounts for under half, and the cause of the remainder is not known. Recorded for this sample are roughly 150,000 clones; roughly three quarters of them occurred a single time. The top ten hold approximately 1.6% of the sample. Sequenced sample: PBMCs. Receptors originate from a woman aged 40-49 years in good health and CMV-seronegative.

This clone was recorded once. This chain links TRBV5-1 with TRBJ1-1, with D perhaps matching TRBD1 (6 bases). Germline V gene data show CDR1 as SGHRS and CDR2 as YFSETQ. This CDR3 region has 17 residues. V lost 0 bases and J lost 3, with 18 bases in between. The CDR3 region is CASSLATGQAGYTEAFF. In nucleotides, the CDR3 is TGCGCCAGCAGCTTGGCGACAGGCCAGGCTGGGTACACTGAAGCTTTCTTT.

The rearrangement links TRBV5-1 to TRBJ2-7; TRBD2 might be the D (7 bases). V lost 0 bases, J lost 5 bases, and 15 bases lay in between. The CDR3 length is 15 residues. In germline, CDR1 is SGHRS, CDR2 YFSETQ. The DNA of the CDR3 is TGCGCCAGCAGCTTGGGATCGGGGGGCTCTGACGAGCAGTACTTC. Protein product: CASSLGSGGSDEQYF. Full variable domain (remainder filled in from reference TRBV5-1 and TRBJ2-7): KAGVTQTPRYLIKTRGQQVTLSCSPISGHRSVSWYQQTPGQGLQFLFEYFSETQRNKGNFPGRFSGRQFSNSRSEMNVSTLELGDSALYLCASSLGSGGSDEQYFGPGTRLTVT.

This clone has just a few counts. The chain has TRBV4-1 and TRBJ1-2; possible D gene TRBD1, 6 bases. Trimming removed 3 bases from V and 7 bases from J, with 12 bases in between. Germline V CDR1 and CDR2: MGHRA, YSYEKL. This CDR3 has 13 residues. DNA of the CDR3: TGCGCCAGCAGCCACCGGGACATGGGTGGCTACACCTTC. Protein: CASSHRDMGGYTF.

This chain links TRBV11-2 with TRBJ1-5, with TRBD1 matching 7 bases. J gave up 2 bases and V 5 bases, and 3 bases lay outside the gene matches. This CDR3 comprises 14 residues. Germline V gives CDR1 SGHAT, CDR2 FQNNGV. For the CDR3, the DNA is TGTGCCAGCAGCCCCGGGACAGGCAATCAGCCCCAGCATTTT. This translates into CASSPGTGNQPQHF.

In DNA form, the CDR3 reads TGTGCCAGCAGCAACGAGGCAGGGGGCTCCTATAATTCACCCCTCCACTTT. It yields the protein CASSNEAGGSYNSPLHF. V is TRBV7-8 and J is TRBJ1-6; 7 bases are a match to TRBD1. The germline gives CDR1 SGHVS, CDR2 FQNEAQ. Unmatched junction bases numbered 7, after V lost 5 bases and J lost 0 bases. The CDR3 spans 17 residues. Together with reference TRBV7-8 and TRBJ1-6, the CDR3 gives the full variable domain: GAGVSQSPRYKVAKRGQDVALRCDPISGHVSLFWYQQALGQGPEFLTYFQNEAQLDKSGLPSDRFFAERPEGSVSTLKIQRTQQEDSAVYLCASSNEAGGSYNSPLHFGNGTRLTVT.

The chain combines TRBV5-4 with TRBJ1-5; 7 bases are shared with TRBD1. The germline CDR1 and CDR2 sequences are SGHNT and YYREEE (reference sequence). V dropped 1 base and J dropped 4; count of bases not matched to a gene: 8. CDR3 length: 16 residues. DNA for the CDR3: TGTGCCAGCAGCTTGTTCGGGACAGACCCAAATCAGCCCCAGCATTTT. Its translation is CASSLFGTDPNQPQHF.

This clone occurred a few times. The chain is built from TRBV2 and TRBJ1-1; D unresolved. The CDR3 has 13 amino acids. V was clipped by 7 bases and J by 3 bases, with 12 bases between them. Germline V CDR1 and CDR2: SNHLY, FYNNEI. DNA of the CDR3: TGTGCCAGCACCCGTTCACGGGACACTGAAGCTTTCTTT. Its translation: CASTRSRDTEAFF.

V and J are TRBV6-6 and TRBJ2-5; tentatively, D is TRBD1 (6 bases). CDR1 MNHNY and CDR2 SVGAGI come from the germline V gene (reference sequence). This CDR3 comprises 14 residues. V lost 6 bases and J lost 2, with 13 bases in between. CDR3 sequence: CASRFSQGQETQYF. In DNA, the CDR3 is TGTGCCAGCAGGTTTTCACAGGGACAAGAGACCCAGTACTTC.

The rearrangement links TRBV7-8 to TRBJ1-1; the D gene is possibly TRBD1 (5 bases). V lost 5 bases to trimming and J lost 1 base, with 11 bases between them. There are 14 residues in the CDR3. CDR1 SGHVS and CDR2 FQNEAQ come from the germline V gene. The chain's CDR3 is CASSPGLPNTEAFF. For the CDR3, the DNA is TGTGCCAGCAGCCCGGGACTTCCGAACACTGAAGCTTTCTTT.

Only a few counts were recorded for this clone. The chain has TRBV5-1 and TRBJ2-1; 7 bases match TRBD2. In germline, CDR1 is SGHRS, CDR2 YFSETQ. CDR3 length: 15 residues. V lost 0 bases to trimming and J lost 3 bases; unmatched junction nucleotides: 3. The CDR3 coding sequence is TGCGCCAGCAGCTTGGGCGGGGGTGTCTACAATGAGCAGTTCTTC. Translation gives CASSLGGGVYNEQFF.

The chain recombines TRBV2 with TRBJ1-5, with 7 bases aligning to TRBD1. J was trimmed by 7 bases and V by 5 bases; bases with no gene match: 8. The CDR3 sequence is 14 residues long. Germline assignment: CDR1 SNHLY and CDR2 FYNNEI. The chain's CDR3 is CASSRQGRGQPQHF. CDR3 nucleotides: TGTGCCAGCAGTAGACAGGGACGGGGGCAGCCCCAGCATTTT.

The rearrangement uses TRBV15 and TRBJ2-7, with D hard to call. Germline V gene sequence: CDR1 LNHNV, CDR2 YYDKDF (reference sequence). The CDR3 is 13 amino acids. Between the trimmed V and J ends, which lost 3 bases and 3 bases, there was a span of 9 bases. CDR3 sequence: CATSRIQIYEQYF. The CDR3 DNA sequence: TGTGCCACCAGCAGGATACAGATCTACGAGCAGTACTTC.

V gene TRBV25-1 combines with J gene TRBJ2-5; 10 bases align to TRBD2. Trimming removed 6 bases from V and 5 bases from J; junction bases left unmatched: 9. The CDR3 length is 15 residues. From germline, CDR1 is MGHDK and CDR2 SYGVNS. CDR3 DNA sequence: TGTGCCAGCAGCCCAGCGGGGGGGCCGATCGAGACCCAGTACTTC. Translated: CASSPAGGPIETQYF.

Only a few counts were recorded for this clone. The rearrangement uses TRBV5-8 and TRBJ2-4; D might be TRBD1 (6 bases). Trimming took 5 bases from V and 0 from J, leaving 21 bases between them. Germline CDR1 is SGHTS and CDR2 is YDEGEE. This CDR3 region has 18 residues. The CDR3 protein is CASRASTGPPLAKNIQYF. The CDR3 DNA reads TGTGCCAGCAGAGCTTCAACAGGGCCGCCCCTAGCCAAAAACATTCAGTACTTC.

The chain uses TRBV2 and TRBJ1-1, with 7 bases aligning to TRBD1. The CDR3 covers 15 residues. Germline assignment: CDR1 SNHLY and CDR2 FYNNEI. The junction had 6 bases not matched to a gene; V was cut back by 1 base and J by 4 bases. The CDR3 region has the DNA TGTGCCAGCAGTGAAGGCGACAGGGCCGGCACTGAAGCTTTCTTT. It yields the protein CASSEGDRAGTEAFF.

This clone turned up a few times. The chain links TRBV19 to TRBJ1-2; D ambiguous. V was clipped by 5 bases and J by 4 bases, with 20 bases between them. The CDR3 loop spans 16 amino acids. Looked up from germline, CDR1 is LNHDA and CDR2 is SQIVND (reference sequence). The CDR3 sequence is CASSPVHGAILYGYTF. The CDR3 DNA is TGTGCCAGTAGTCCTGTCCACGGTGCGATACTCTATGGCTACACCTTC.

V is TRBV7-9 and J is TRBJ1-3; D unresolved. Germline lookup yields CDR1 SEHNR and CDR2 FQNEAQ (reference sequence). V shed 5 bases and J shed 2 bases, with 16 bases lying between them. The CDR3 totals 16 residues. CDR3 nucleotide sequence: TGTGCCAGCAGCGTCCCCGGGAACCCAGCTGGAAACACCATATATTTT. The encoded protein is CASSVPGNPAGNTIYF.

The V call is TRBV18, the J call TRBJ2-6; 10 positions agree with TRBD1. There are 18 residues in the CDR3. The V gene end was trimmed by 2 bases and the J gene end by 0 bases; junction bases not matched to a gene: 4. Per germline, CDR1 KGHSH and CDR2 LQKENI. The CDR3: CASSPAGQGTSGANVLTF. The CDR3 DNA follows: TGTGCCAGCTCACCAGCGGGACAGGGGACCTCTGGGGCCAACGTCCTGACTTTC. Full variable domain (missing parts from reference TRBV18 and TRBJ2-6): NAGVMQNPRHLVRRRGQEARLRCSPMKGHSHVYWYRQLPEEGLKFMVYLQKENIIDESGMPKERFSAEFPKEGPSILRIQQVVRGDSAAYFCASSPAGQGTSGANVLTFGAGSRLTVL.

The CDR3 reads CASSLGGQGRWEKLFF. As DNA, the CDR3 is TGTGCCAGCAGTTTGGGAGGACAGGGTCGGTGGGAAAAACTGTTTTTT. The chain uses TRBV27 and TRBJ1-4; 8 bases are shared with TRBD1. The V gene's germline CDR1 is MNHEY and CDR2 SMNVEV (reference sequence). The CDR3 is 16 amino acids. The V and J ends lost 3 bases and 8 bases, in that order; junction bases with no gene match: 11. The whole variable domain, filled in from reference TRBV27 and TRBJ1-4, reads EAQVTQNPRYLITVTGKKLTVTCSQNMNHEYMSWYRQDPGLGLRQIYYSMNVEVTDKGDVPEGYKVSRKEKRNFPLILESPSPNQTSLYFCASSLGGQGRWEKLFFGSGTQLSVL.

The V gene is TRBV28, the J gene TRBJ1-5; D is perhaps TRBD1 (5 bases). V dropped 4 bases and J dropped 5 bases, with 18 bases sitting between them. CDR3 size: 16 residues. Germline assignment: CDR1 MDHEN and CDR2 SYDVKM. The CDR3 DNA is TGTGCCAGCAGTTCCGCCGCCAGCGGGGGAGATCAGCCCCAGCATTTT. Translating gives CASSSAASGGDQPQHF.